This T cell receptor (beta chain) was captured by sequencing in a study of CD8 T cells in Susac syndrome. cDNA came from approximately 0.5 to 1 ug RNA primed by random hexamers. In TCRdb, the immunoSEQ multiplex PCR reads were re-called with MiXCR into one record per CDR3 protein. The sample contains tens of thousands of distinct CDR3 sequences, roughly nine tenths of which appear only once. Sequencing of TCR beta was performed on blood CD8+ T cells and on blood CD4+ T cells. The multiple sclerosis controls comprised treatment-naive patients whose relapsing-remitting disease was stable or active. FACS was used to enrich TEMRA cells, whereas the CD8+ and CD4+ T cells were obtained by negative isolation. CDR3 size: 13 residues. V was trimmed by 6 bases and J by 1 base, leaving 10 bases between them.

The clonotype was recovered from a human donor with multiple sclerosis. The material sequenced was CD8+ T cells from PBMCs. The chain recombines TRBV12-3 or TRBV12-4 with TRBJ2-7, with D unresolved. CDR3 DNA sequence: TGTGCCAGCAGGGCCGACGGTTCCTACGAGCAGTACTTC. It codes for CASRADGSYEQYF.